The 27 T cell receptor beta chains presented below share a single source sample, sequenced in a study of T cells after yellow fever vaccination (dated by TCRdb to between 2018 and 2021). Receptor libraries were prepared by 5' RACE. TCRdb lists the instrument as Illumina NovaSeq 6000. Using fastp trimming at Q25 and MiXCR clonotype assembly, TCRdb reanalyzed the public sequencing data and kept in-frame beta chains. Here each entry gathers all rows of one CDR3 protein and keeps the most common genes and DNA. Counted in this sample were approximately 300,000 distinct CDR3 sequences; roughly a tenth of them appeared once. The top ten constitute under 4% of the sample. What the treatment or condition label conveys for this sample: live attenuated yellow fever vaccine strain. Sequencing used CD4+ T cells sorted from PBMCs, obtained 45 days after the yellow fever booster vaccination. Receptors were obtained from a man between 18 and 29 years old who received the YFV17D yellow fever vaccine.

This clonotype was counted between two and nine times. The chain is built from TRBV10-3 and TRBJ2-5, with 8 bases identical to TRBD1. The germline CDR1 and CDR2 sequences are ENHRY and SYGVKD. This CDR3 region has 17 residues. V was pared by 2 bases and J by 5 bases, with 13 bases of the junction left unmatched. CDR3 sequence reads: CAISELTGAGGDETQYF. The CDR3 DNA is TGTGCCATCAGTGAGCTTACGGGGGCAGGGGGCGACGAGACCCAGTACTTC.

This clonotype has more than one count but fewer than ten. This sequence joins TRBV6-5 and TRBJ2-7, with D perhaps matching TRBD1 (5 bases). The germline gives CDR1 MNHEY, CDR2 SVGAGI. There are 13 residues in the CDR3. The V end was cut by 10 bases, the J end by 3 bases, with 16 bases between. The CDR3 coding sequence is TGTGCCATCTCGGGTAGGGGCGGCTACGAGCAGTACTTC. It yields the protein CAISGRGGYEQYF.

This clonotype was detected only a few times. This CDR3 reads CASSPGGPNTGELFF. The DNA for the CDR3 is TGCGCCAGCAGCCCGGGCGGGCCGAACACCGGGGAGCTGTTTTTT. The V gene is TRBV5-1, the J gene TRBJ2-2; D might be TRBD2 (5 bases). Germline V gene data show CDR1 as SGHRS and CDR2 as YFSETQ. V lost 4 bases to trimming and J lost 0 bases, with 10 bases between them. CDR3 size: 15 residues.

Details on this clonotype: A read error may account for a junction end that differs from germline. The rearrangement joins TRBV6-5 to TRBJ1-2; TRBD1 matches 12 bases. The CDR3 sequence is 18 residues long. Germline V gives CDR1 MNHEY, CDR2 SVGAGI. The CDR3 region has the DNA TGTACCAGCAGTTACTCCGGGACAGGGGGCCGAGCTAACTATGGCTACACCTTC. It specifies CTSSYSGTGGRANYGYTF.

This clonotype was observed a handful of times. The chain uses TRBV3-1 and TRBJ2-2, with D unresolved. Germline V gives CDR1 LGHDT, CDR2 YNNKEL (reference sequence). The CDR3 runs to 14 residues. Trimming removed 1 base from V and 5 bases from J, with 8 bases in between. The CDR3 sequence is CASSQGPHTGELFF. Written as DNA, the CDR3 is TGTGCCAGCAGCCAAGGTCCGCATACCGGGGAGCTGTTTTTT.

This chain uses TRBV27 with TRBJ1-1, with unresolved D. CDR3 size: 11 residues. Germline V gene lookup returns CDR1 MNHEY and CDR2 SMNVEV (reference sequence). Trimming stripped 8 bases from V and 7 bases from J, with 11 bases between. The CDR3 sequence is CASSGRSEAFF. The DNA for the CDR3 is TGTGCCAGCTCTGGCAGAAGTGAAGCTTTCTTT.

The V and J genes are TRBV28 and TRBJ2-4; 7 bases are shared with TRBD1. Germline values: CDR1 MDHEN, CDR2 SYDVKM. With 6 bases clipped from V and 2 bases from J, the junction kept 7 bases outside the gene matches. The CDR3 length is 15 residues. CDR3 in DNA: TGTGCCAGCAGGGAAAACAGGGGTCCCAAAAACATTCAGTACTTC. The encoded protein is CASRENRGPKNIQYF.

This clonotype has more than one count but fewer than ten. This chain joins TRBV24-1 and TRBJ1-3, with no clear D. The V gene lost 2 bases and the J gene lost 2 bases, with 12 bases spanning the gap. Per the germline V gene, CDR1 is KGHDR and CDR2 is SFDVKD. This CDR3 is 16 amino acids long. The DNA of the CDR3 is TGTGCCACCAGTGATTCCCGACGGAACACTGGAAACACCATATATTTT. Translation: CATSDSRRNTGNTIYF.

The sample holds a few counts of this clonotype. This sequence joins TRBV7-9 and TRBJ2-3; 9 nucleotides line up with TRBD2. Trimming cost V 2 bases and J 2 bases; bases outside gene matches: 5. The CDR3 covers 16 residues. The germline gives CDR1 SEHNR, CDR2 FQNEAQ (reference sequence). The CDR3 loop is CASSLPASGVTDTQYF. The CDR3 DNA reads TGTGCCAGCAGCTTACCGGCTAGCGGGGTCACAGATACGCAGTATTTT.

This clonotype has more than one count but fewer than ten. DNA of the CDR3: TGTGCCAGCAGCATCCGGGACAGGGGTTACGATGGCTACACCTTC. Translating it yields CASSIRDRGYDGYTF. The rearrangement links TRBV7-2 to TRBJ1-2, with 10 bases lining up with TRBD1. The CDR3 covers 15 residues. V was clipped by 5 bases and J by 6 bases; unmatched bases: 9. The germline V gene has CDR1 SGHTA and CDR2 FQGNSA.

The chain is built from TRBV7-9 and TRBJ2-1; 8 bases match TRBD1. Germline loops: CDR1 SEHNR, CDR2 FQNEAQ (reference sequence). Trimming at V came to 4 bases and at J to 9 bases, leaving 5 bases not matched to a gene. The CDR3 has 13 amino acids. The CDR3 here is CASSSTGVGEQFF. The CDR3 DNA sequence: TGTGCCAGCAGCTCGACAGGGGTAGGTGAGCAGTTCTTC.

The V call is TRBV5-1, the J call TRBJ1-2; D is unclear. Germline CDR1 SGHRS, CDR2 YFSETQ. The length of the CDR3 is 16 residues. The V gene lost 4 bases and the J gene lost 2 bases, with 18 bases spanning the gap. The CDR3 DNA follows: TGCGCCAGCAGCCCGACTTGGGCATTGGGAAACTATGGCTACACCTTC. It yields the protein CASSPTWALGNYGYTF.

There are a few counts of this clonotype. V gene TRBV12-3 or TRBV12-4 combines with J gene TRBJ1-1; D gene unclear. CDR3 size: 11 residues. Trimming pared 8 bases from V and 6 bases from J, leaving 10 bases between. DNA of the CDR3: TGTGCCAGCGGAGGGCGGTCTGAAGCTTTCTTT. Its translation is CASGGRSEAFF.

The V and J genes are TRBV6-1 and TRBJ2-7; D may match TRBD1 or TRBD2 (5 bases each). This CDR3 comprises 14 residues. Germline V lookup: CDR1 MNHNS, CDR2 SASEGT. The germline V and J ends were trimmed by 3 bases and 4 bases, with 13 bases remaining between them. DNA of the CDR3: TGTGCCAGCAGTGAGAGGGACGGATTTTACGAGCAGTACTTC. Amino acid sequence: CASSERDGFYEQYF.

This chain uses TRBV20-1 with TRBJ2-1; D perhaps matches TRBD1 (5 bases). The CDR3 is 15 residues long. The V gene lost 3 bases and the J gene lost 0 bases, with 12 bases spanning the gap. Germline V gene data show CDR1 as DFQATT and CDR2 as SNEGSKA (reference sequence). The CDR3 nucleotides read TGCAGTGCTAGCATGCCAGGGCGCTCCTACAATGAGCAGTTCTTC. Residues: CSASMPGRSYNEQFF.

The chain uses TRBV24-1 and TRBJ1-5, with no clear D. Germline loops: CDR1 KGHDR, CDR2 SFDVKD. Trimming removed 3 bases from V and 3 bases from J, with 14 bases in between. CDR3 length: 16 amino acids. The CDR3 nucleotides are TGTGCCACCAGTGATATCACCGGGAGCTCCAATCAGCCCCAGCATTTT. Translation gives CATSDITGSSNQPQHF.

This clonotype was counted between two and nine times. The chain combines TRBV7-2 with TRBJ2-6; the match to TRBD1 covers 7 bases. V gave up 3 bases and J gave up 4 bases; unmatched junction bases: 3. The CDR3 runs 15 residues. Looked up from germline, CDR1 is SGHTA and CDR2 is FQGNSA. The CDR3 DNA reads TGTGCCAGCAGCTTGGGACAGTCGGGGGCCAACGTCCTGACTTTC. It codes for CASSLGQSGANVLTF.

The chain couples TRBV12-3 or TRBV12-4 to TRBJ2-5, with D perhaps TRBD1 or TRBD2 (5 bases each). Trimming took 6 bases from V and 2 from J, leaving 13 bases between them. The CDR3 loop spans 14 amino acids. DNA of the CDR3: TGTGCCAGCAGCCCTCTAGAGGGGCAAGAGACCCAGTACTTC. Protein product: CASSPLEGQETQYF.

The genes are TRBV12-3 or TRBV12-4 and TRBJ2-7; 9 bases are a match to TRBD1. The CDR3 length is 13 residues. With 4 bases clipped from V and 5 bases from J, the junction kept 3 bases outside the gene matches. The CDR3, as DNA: TGTGCCAGCAGTTGGGACAGGGTTAACGAGCAGTACTTC. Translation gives CASSWDRVNEQYF.

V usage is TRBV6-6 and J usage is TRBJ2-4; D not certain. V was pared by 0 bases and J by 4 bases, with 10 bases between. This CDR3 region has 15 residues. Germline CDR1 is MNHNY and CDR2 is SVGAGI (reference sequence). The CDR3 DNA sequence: TGTGCCAGCAGTTACTCGATAGGCAGGAAAAACATTCAGTACTTC. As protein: CASSYSIGRKNIQYF.

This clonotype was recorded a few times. The CDR3 loop reads CASSPGISGELFF. The CDR3 DNA is TGTGCCAGCAGCCCCGGAATCTCCGGGGAGCTGTTTTTT. The chain carries TRBV7-3 and TRBJ2-2; D not certain. Trimming stripped 5 bases from V and 6 bases from J, with 10 bases between. CDR3 length: 13 amino acids. The germline V gene has CDR1 SGHTA and CDR2 FQGTGA.

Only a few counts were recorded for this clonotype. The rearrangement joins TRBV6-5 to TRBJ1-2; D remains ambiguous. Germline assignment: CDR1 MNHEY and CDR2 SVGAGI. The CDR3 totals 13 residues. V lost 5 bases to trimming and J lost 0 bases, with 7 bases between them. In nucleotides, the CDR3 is TGTGCCAGCAGTACCAGAGCTAACTATGGCTACACCTTC. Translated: CASSTRANYGYTF.

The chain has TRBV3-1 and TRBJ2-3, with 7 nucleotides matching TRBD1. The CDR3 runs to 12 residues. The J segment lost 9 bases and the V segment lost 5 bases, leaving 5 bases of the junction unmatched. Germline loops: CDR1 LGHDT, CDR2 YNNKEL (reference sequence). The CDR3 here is CASSFNRGTQYF. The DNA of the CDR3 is TGTGCCAGCAGCTTTAACAGGGGAACGCAGTATTTT.

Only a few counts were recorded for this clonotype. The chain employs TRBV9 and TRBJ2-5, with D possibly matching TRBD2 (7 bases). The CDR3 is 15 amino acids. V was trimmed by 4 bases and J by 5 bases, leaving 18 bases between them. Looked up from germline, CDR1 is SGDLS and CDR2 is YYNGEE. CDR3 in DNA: TGTGCCAGCAGCCCAAGAAGGGGGGGGCAGGAGACCCAGTACTTC. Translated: CASSPRRGGQETQYF.

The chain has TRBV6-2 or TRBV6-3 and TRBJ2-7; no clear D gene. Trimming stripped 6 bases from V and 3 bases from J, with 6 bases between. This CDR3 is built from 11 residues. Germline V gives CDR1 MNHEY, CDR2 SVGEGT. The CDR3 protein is CASRDLYEQYF. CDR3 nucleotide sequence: TGTGCCAGCAGAGATCTCTACGAGCAGTACTTC.

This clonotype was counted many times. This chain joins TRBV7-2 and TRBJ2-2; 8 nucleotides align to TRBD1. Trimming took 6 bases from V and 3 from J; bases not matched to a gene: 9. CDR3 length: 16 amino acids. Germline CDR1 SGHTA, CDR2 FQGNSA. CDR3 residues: CASRPGQGRDTGELFF. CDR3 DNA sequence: TGTGCCAGCAGACCCGGACAGGGTCGGGACACCGGGGAGCTGTTTTTT.

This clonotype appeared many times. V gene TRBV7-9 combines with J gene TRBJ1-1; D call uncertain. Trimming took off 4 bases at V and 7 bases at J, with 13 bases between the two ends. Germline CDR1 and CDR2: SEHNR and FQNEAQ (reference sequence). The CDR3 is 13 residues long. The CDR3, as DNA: TGTGCCAGCAGCTCGTATCATGGCAGTGAAGCTTTCTTT. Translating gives CASSSYHGSEAFF.